The 20 T cell receptor beta chains in this list originate from one sample, sequenced in a study of cytomegalovirus exposure and HLA in healthy donors. Sequencing was performed with immunoSEQ multiplex PCR; in TCRdb, only in-frame clones are kept and a portion is missing. This table holds approximately 190,000 clones, approximately 88% found once. Sequenced: PBMCs. The receptor set was obtained from a young man in good health and CMV-seropositive.

As concerns this clone: No conserved phenylalanine or tryptophan is present at the end of the CDR3, so a read error is the likely explanation. No DNA is shown, since the ends of the CDR3 on it are uncertain; the CDR3 is the one TCRdb lists. This rearrangement joins TRBV9 to TRBJ2-3; TRBD2, the D gene given by the table, was not confirmed from the DNA. The length of the CDR3 is 10 amino acids, counting both ends. CDR1 and CDR2 from the germline V gene are SGDLS and YYNGEE. The CDR3 reads CASSVTAATG.

This chain connects TRBV20-1 to TRBJ2-3; the D is unclear. Germline-derived CDR1 and CDR2 are DFQATT and SNEGSKA (reference sequence). The CDR3 covers 11 residues. V was cut by 5 bases and J by 5 bases, with 8 bases left in between. This CDR3 reads CSASPLDTQYF. CDR3 in DNA: TGCAGTGCTTCCCCATTAGATACGCAGTATTTT.

The chain joins TRBV27 to TRBJ2-1; D is unresolved. CDR3 length equals 15 residues. Per the germline V gene, CDR1 is MNHEY and CDR2 is SMNVEV (reference sequence). With 2 bases removed from V and 0 bases from J, the gap between germline ends came to 8 bases. The chain's CDR3 is CASSLTGPSYNEQFF. In DNA, the CDR3 is TGTGCCAGCAGTTTAACCGGTCCCTCCTACAATGAGCAGTTCTTC.

The rearrangement links TRBV4-2 to TRBJ1-5, with D perhaps matching TRBD1 (6 bases). The V end was cut by 4 bases, the J end by 2 bases, with 15 bases between. Germline V gene lookup returns CDR1 LGHNA and CDR2 YNFKEQ. The CDR3 is 16 residues long. Written as DNA, the CDR3 is TGTGCCAGCAGCCCGCTAGGACAGTCTCGCAATCAGCCCCAGCATTTT. Amino acid sequence: CASSPLGQSRNQPQHF.

The J gene is TRBJ1-2, the V gene TRBV28; D unclear. The CDR3 runs to 12 residues. Trimming left V 6 bases short and J 1 base short, with 6 bases between. Germline V gives CDR1 MDHEN, CDR2 SYDVKM. CDR3: CASSGVNYGYTF. The CDR3 DNA reads as TGTGCCAGCAGCGGTGTTAACTATGGCTACACCTTC.

CDR3 region: CASSDMESNQPQHF. The CDR3 nucleotides are TGCGCCAGCAGTGACATGGAAAGCAATCAGCCCCAGCATTTT. The V and J genes are TRBV23-1 and TRBJ1-5; no firm D call. TRBV23-1 is filed as an ORF, its function uncertain. Deletions cut 5 bases from V and 1 base from J, with 9 bases between. The CDR3 covers 14 residues.

V gene TRBV9 combines with J gene TRBJ2-5, with 8 bases aligning to TRBD1. Trimming took 0 bases from V and 4 from J; bases not matched to a gene: 5. Germline V gene lookup returns CDR1 SGDLS and CDR2 YYNGEE. The CDR3 contains 15 residues. The CDR3 region has the DNA TGTGCCAGCAGCGTAGGCTCTGACAGGGGAGAGACCCAGTACTTC. This encodes CASSVGSDRGETQYF.

This clone turned up a few times. This sequence joins TRBV5-4 and TRBJ2-5, with 8 bases that match TRBD1. The length of the CDR3 is 14 residues. Germline V gene sequence: CDR1 SGHNT, CDR2 YYREEE (reference sequence). Germline trimming cut 0 bases from V and 5 bases from J; bases unmatched to any gene: 3. CDR3 DNA sequence: TGTGCCAGCAGCTTGGCAGGGGGCTGGGAGACCCAGTACTTC. Amino acids: CASSLAGGWETQYF.

The J gene is TRBJ2-7, the V gene TRBV11-3; 11 bases map to TRBD1. CDR1 is SGHNT and CDR2 is YENEEA in the germline V gene. With V trimmed by 5 bases and J by 2 bases, 2 bases remained unmatched. This CDR3 is built from 14 residues. CDR3 sequence (DNA): TGTGCCAGCAGCCGGGGACAGGGGGCCTACGAGCAGTACTTC. This translates into CASSRGQGAYEQYF. Drawing the rest from reference TRBV11-3 and TRBJ2-7, the complete variable domain is EAGVVQSPRYKIIEKKQPVAFWCNPISGHNTLYWYLQNLGQGPELLIRYENEEAVDDSQLPKDRFSAERLKGVDSTLKIQPAELGDSAVYLCASSRGQGAYEQYFGPGTRLTVT.

This chain links TRBV28 with TRBJ2-1; a possible D gene is TRBD2 (5 bases). CDR3 length: 16 residues. The germline gives CDR1 MDHEN, CDR2 SYDVKM. V gave up 6 bases and J gave up 0 bases, with 15 bases separating them. This CDR3 reads CASRRVGRSSYNEQFF. CDR3 sequence (DNA): TGTGCCAGCAGGAGGGTGGGCCGGAGCTCCTACAATGAGCAGTTCTTC.

The rearrangement uses TRBV7-3 and TRBJ2-7; perhaps TRBD2 as D (6 bases). The V end was cut by 2 bases, the J end by 0 bases, with 11 bases between. Per germline, CDR1 SGHTA and CDR2 FQGTGA. The CDR3 runs to 15 residues. The CDR3 loop reads CASSLGGRFSYEQYF. In DNA form, the CDR3 reads TGTGCCAGCAGCTTAGGTGGGAGGTTCTCCTACGAGCAGTACTTC. The full variable domain, completed using reference TRBV7-3 and TRBJ2-7, is GAGVSQTPSNKVTEKGKYVELRCDPISGHTALYWYRQSLGQGPEFLIYFQGTGAADDSGLPNDRFFAVRPEGSVSTLKIQRTERGDSAVYLCASSLGGRFSYEQYFGPGTRLTVT.

This chain connects TRBV28 to TRBJ2-7, with 10 bases that match TRBD2. The V gene end was trimmed by 6 bases and the J gene end by 4 bases; junction bases not matched to a gene: 12. The CDR3 is 16 amino acids. The V gene's germline CDR1 is MDHEN and CDR2 SYDVKM. CDR3 sequence reads: CASSSRTSGPSYEQYF. DNA for the CDR3: TGTGCCAGCAGCTCTCGGACTAGCGGACCTTCGTACGAGCAGTACTTC.

A few counts support this clone. The rearrangement uses TRBV4-2 and TRBJ2-7, with a weak D call TRBD1 (5 bases). V was cut by 0 bases and J by 5 bases, with 14 bases left in between. Germline CDR1 and CDR2: LGHNA and YNFKEQ. The length of the CDR3 is 15 residues. CDR3 residues: CASSQDRQGTDEQYF. The DNA of the CDR3 is TGTGCCAGCAGCCAAGACCGGCAGGGCACCGACGAGCAGTACTTC.

V is TRBV13 and J is TRBJ2-7; 8 bases map to TRBD2. V gave up 5 bases and J gave up 3 bases; unmatched junction bases: 21. The CDR3 extends over 19 amino acids. The germline V gene has CDR1 PRHDT and CDR2 FYEKMQ (reference sequence). CDR3 loop: CASSPRPGGVGLVVYEQYF. In DNA form, the CDR3 reads TGTGCCAGCAGCCCCCGCCCGGGGGGGGTTGGGCTTGTAGTCTACGAGCAGTACTTC.

This clone was observed once. The V call is TRBV28, the J call TRBJ1-2; TRBD1 is a possible D gene (5 bases). Germline loops: CDR1 MDHEN, CDR2 SYDVKM. The ends were cut back, 1 base at V and 6 bases at J, with 15 bases in the middle. The length of the CDR3 is 15 residues. Written as DNA, the CDR3 is TGTGCCAGCAGTTTATCCGGGGGGTACGTCCATGGCTACACCTTC. Encoded protein: CASSLSGGYVHGYTF.

In nucleotides, the CDR3 is TGTGCCAGCAGCGACCACACTAGCGCAAACACCGGGGAGCTGTTTTTT. This codes for CASSDHTSANTGELFF. The V call is TRBV9, the J call TRBJ2-2; TRBD2 aligns across 7 bases. Looked up from germline, CDR1 is SGDLS and CDR2 is YYNGEE. The CDR3 runs to 16 residues. V lost 3 bases, J lost 2 bases, and 7 bases stayed unmatched.

The J gene is TRBJ2-7, the V gene TRBV9; D may be TRBD2 (5 bases). The V end lost 0 bases, the J end lost 5 bases, and 15 bases lay between the germline ends. The germline V gene encodes CDR1 SGDLS and CDR2 YYNGEE. CDR3 length: 15 amino acids. This CDR3 reads CASSVASSHGNEQYF. CDR3 DNA: TGTGCCAGCAGCGTAGCTAGCTCCCATGGGAACGAGCAGTACTTC.

This chain links TRBV6-1 with TRBJ2-5; 8 nucleotides line up with TRBD1. In germline, CDR1 is MNHNS, CDR2 SASEGT. V trimming: 3 bases; J trimming: 5 bases; junction bases outside the gene matches: 5. CDR3 length: 14 residues. CDR3 sequence reads: CASSDRGLSETQYF. The CDR3 coding sequence is TGTGCCAGCAGTGACAGGGGGCTCTCGGAGACCCAGTACTTC.

This clone showed up just once. The chain is built from TRBV19 and TRBJ2-7; D is possibly TRBD1 (5 bases). The V gene's germline CDR1 is LNHDA and CDR2 SQIVND (reference sequence). The ends were cut back, 3 bases at V and 6 bases at J, with 15 bases in the middle. This CDR3 region has 14 residues. The CDR3 region has the DNA TGTGCCAGTAGTATCCCCCGGACACCCAGCGAGCAGTACTTC. Residues: CASSIPRTPSEQYF.

V usage is TRBV27 and J usage is TRBJ1-1; 7 bases agree with TRBD1. V was pared by 4 bases and J by 5 bases, with 16 bases of the junction left unmatched. Germline assignment: CDR1 MNHEY and CDR2 SMNVEV (reference sequence). This CDR3 contains 17 residues. CDR3 DNA: TGTGCCAGCAGTTGGGGGGCACGGGGACAGCCGGGGACTGAAGCTTTCTTT. It specifies CASSWGARGQPGTEAFF.